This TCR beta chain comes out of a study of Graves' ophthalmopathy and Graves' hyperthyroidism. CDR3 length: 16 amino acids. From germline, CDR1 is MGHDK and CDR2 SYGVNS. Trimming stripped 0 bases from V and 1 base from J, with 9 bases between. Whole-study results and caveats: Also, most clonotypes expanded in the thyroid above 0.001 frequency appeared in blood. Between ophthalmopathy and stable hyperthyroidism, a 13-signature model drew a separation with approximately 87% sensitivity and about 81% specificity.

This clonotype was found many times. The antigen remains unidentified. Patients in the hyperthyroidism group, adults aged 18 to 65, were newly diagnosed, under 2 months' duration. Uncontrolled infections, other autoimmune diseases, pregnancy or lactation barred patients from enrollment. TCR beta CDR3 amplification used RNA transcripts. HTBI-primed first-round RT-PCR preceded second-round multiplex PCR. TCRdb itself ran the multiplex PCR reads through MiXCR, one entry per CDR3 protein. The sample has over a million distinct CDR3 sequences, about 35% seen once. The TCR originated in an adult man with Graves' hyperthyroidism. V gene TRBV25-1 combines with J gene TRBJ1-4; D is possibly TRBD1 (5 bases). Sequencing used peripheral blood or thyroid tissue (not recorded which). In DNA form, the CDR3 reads TGTGCCAGCAGTGAATATTTGGGGGGAACTAATGAAAAACTGTTTTTT. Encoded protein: CASSEYLGGTNEKLFF.